Each of the 10 T cell receptor beta chains below was sequenced from the same sample in a study of cytomegalovirus exposure and HLA in healthy donors. Here immunoSEQ multiplex PCR was the method, and the copy in TCRdb shows in-frame clones only, minus some. Here the sample spans over 150,000 clones, approximately 80% being singletons. The sequencing input was PBMCs. The receptors derive from a woman aged 25 to 39 in good health and CMV-seropositive.

This chain uses TRBV28 with TRBJ1-4; no definite D call. Germline assignment: CDR1 MDHEN and CDR2 SYDVKM. V lost 8 bases and J 2 bases, leaving 12 bases between the germline ends. The CDR3 loop spans 14 amino acids. CDR3 DNA: TGTGCCAGCGTGGCGGGTGGGACTAATGAAAAACTGTTTTTT. Translated, it gives CASVAGGTNEKLFF.

This chain joins TRBV6-1 and TRBJ2-5; 7 nucleotides agree with TRBD1. The J segment lost 4 bases and the V segment lost 6 bases, leaving 8 bases of the junction unmatched. The CDR3 spans 14 residues. Per the germline V gene, CDR1 is MNHNS and CDR2 is SASEGT. DNA for the CDR3: TGTGCCAGCAGCATTACAGGGGTGGGAGAGACCCAGTACTTC. This translates into CASSITGVGETQYF.

This chain connects TRBV28 to TRBJ1-2; 7 bases map to TRBD1. CDR3 length equals 16 residues. In germline, CDR1 is MDHEN, CDR2 SYDVKM. V dropped 4 bases and J dropped 0; count of bases not matched to a gene: 8. CDR3 in amino acids: CASSSPGQDPNYGYTF. The CDR3 DNA is TGTGCCAGCAGTTCCCCTGGACAGGATCCTAACTATGGCTACACCTTC.

The chain carries TRBV27 and TRBJ2-7; 8 positions agree with TRBD2. Unmatched junction bases numbered 6, after V lost 6 bases and J lost 5 bases. Germline CDR1 and CDR2: MNHEY and SMNVEV (reference sequence). This CDR3 has 13 amino acids. The CDR3 here is CASRAGGVDEQYF. As DNA, the CDR3 is TGTGCCAGCAGGGCGGGAGGAGTGGACGAGCAGTACTTC.

This clone was counted once. The CDR3 here is CASSPSVTEVQETQYF. The CDR3 nucleotides are TGTGCCAGCTCACCATCTGTTACAGAAGTTCAAGAGACCCAGTACTTC. This chain joins TRBV18 and TRBJ2-5, with no clear D. CDR1 is KGHSH, CDR2 LQKENI, per germline. CDR3 size: 16 residues. V lost 2 bases to trimming and J lost 2 bases, with 15 bases between them.

V gene TRBV28 combines with J gene TRBJ1-5, with no clear D. This CDR3 comprises 11 residues. The V end was cut by 9 bases, the J end by 11 bases, with 14 bases between. Germline V lookup: CDR1 MDHEN, CDR2 SYDVKM. The CDR3 spells CASHTGVSQHF. The CDR3 coding sequence is TGTGCCAGTCATACCGGGGTGTCCCAGCATTTT.

The CDR3 here is CASSFLAGSSYNEQFF. CDR3 bases: TGTGCCAGCAGTTTCCTTGCCGGGAGCTCCTACAATGAGCAGTTCTTC. This chain joins TRBV28 and TRBJ2-1; D possibly corresponds to TRBD2 (6 bases). The CDR3 is made up of 16 amino acids. CDR1 is MDHEN and CDR2 is SYDVKM in the germline V gene. V dropped 3 bases and J dropped 0 bases, with 12 bases sitting between them.

The rearrangement uses TRBV7-9 and TRBJ2-7; 8 bases match TRBD1. The CDR3 consists of 14 residues. Germline-derived CDR1 and CDR2 are SEHNR and FQNEAQ (reference sequence). The V gene end was trimmed by 5 bases and the J gene end by 5 bases; junction bases not matched to a gene: 8. CDR3 nucleotide sequence: TGTGCCAGCAGCCTAGGTACAGGGGGGAACGAGCAGTACTTC. Amino acid sequence: CASSLGTGGNEQYF.

This chain joins TRBV7-2 and TRBJ2-5; 8 bases agree with TRBD1. The CDR3 is 15 residues long. Germline CDR1 is SGHTA and CDR2 is FQGNSA. V shed 6 bases and J 4 bases; nucleotides not matched to a gene: 10. DNA of the CDR3: TGTGCCAGCAGAGAGTGGGGACAGGTTGCAGAGACCCAGTACTTC. This encodes CASREWGQVAETQYF.

J is TRBJ2-1 and V is TRBV9; 9 positions match TRBD2. The CDR3 is 15 residues long. After removal of 4 bases from V and 4 bases from J, the junction contained 6 bases not matched to a gene. CDR1 and CDR2 from the germline V gene are SGDLS and YYNGEE. As DNA, the CDR3 is TGTGCCAGCAGCTCCAGACTAGCGGAATACAATGAGCAGTTCTTC. It specifies CASSSRLAEYNEQFF.